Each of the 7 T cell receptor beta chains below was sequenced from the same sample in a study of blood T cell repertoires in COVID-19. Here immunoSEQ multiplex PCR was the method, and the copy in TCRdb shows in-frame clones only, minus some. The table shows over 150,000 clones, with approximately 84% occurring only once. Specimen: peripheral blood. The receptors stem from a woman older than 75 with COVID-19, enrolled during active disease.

CDR3 in DNA: TGTGCCAGCTCACGAGAACAGGCAACCCTAAACAATGAGCAGTTCTTC. Protein product: CASSREQATLNNEQFF. The chain carries TRBV18 and TRBJ2-1; possible D gene TRBD1, 5 bases. CDR1 is KGHSH, CDR2 LQKENI, per germline. CDR3 length: 16 residues. V was clipped by 4 bases and J by 5 bases, with 18 bases between them.

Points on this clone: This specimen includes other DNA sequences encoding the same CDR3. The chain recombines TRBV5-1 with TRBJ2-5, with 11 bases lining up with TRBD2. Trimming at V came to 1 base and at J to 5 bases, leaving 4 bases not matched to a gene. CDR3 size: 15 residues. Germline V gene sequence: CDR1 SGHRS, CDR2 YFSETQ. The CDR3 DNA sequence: TGCGCCAGCAGCTTGTCACTAGCGGGAGCGGAGACCCAGTACTTC. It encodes CASSLSLAGAETQYF.

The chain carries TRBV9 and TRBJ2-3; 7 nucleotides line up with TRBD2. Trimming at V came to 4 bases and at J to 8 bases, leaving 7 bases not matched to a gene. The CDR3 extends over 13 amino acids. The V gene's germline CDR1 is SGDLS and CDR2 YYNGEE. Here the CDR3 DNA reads TGTGCCAGCAGCCCCGGACTAGATGGTACGCAGTATTTT. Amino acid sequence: CASSPGLDGTQYF.

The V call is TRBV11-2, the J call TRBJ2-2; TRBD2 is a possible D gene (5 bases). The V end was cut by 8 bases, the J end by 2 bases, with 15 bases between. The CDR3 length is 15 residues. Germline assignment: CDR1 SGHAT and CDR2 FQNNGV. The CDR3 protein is CASASGPSNTGELFF. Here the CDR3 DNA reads TGTGCCAGCGCCTCCGGCCCTAGCAACACCGGGGAGCTGTTTTTT. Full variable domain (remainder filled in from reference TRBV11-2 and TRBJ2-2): EAGVAQSPRYKIIEKRQSVAFWCNPISGHATLYWYQQILGQGPKLLIQFQNNGVVDDSQLPKDRFSAERLKGVDSTLKIQPAKLEDSAVYLCASASGPSNTGELFFGEGSRLTVL.

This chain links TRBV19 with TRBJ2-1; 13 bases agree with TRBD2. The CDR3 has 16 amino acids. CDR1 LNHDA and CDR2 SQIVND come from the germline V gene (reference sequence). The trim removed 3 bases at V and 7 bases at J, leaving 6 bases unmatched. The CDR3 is CASSISVLAGGNEQFF. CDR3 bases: TGTGCCAGTAGTATTAGCGTACTAGCGGGGGGGAATGAGCAGTTCTTC.

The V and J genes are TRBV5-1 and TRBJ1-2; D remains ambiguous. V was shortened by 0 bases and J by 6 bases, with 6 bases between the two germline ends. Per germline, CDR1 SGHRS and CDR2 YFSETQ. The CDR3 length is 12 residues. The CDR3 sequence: CASSLVEDGYTF. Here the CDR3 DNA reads TGCGCCAGCAGCTTGGTGGAGGATGGCTACACCTTC.

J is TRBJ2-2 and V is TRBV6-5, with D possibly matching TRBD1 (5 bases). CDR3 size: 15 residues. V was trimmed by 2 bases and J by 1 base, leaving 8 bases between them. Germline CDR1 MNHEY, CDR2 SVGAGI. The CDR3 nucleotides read TGTGCCAGCAGTTACAGGGGAATGAACACCGGGGAGCTGTTTTTT. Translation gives CASSYRGMNTGELFF.